The TCR beta chain described here comes from a study of blood T cell repertoires in COVID-19. Study at large: The study drew acute and convalescent COVID-19 samples from the United States, Italy and Spain. PBMCs, B-cell-depleted T cells, or T cells were the source of the cDNA or gDNA that made up the material.

Original handling: Amplification from reference gene primers served as the basis for estimated nucleated cell counts. TCRdb's table, derived via immunoSEQ multiplex PCR, lists solely in-frame clones and lacks some. The DNA gave D and trimming, while V, J and clone size come from that table. The table lists approximately 190,000 clones, roughly 86% of them singletons. CDR1 and CDR2 (germline): MGHRA, YSYEKL. The CDR3 is 18 residues long. V dropped 2 bases and J dropped 2; count of bases not matched to a gene: 14. Sample: peripheral blood. The genes are TRBV4-1 and TRBJ1-1; 7 nucleotides match TRBD1. This receptor was taken from a woman in her 70s with active or convalescent COVID-19. The CDR3 here is CASSQPNYPGQINTEAFF. The CDR3, as DNA: TGCGCCAGCAGCCAACCGAACTACCCGGGACAGATAAACACTGAAGCTTTCTTT.